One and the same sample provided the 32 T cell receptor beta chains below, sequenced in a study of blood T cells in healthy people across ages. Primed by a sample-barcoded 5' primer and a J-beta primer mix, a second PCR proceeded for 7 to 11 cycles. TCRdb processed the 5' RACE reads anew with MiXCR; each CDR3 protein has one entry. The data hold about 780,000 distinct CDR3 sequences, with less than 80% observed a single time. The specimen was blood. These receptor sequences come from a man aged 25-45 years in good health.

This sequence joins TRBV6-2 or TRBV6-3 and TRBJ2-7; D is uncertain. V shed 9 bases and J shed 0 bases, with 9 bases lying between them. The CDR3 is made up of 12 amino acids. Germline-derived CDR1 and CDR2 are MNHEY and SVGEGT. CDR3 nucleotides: TGTGCCAGTTTCACAGACTCCTACGAGCAGTACTTC. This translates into CASFTDSYEQYF.

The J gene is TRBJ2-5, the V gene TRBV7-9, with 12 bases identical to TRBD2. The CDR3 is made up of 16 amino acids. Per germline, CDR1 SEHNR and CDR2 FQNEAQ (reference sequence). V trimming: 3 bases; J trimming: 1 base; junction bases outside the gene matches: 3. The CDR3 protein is CASSFGLAGLQETQYF. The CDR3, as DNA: TGTGCCAGCAGCTTTGGACTAGCGGGGCTCCAAGAGACCCAGTACTTC.

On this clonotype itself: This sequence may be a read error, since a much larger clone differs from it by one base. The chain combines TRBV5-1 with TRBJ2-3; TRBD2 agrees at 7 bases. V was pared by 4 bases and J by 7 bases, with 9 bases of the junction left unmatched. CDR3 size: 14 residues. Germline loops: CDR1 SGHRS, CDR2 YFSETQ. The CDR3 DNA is TGCGCCAGCAGCGCCTCCGGGGGAGGGAATACGCAGTATTTT. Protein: CASSASGGGNTQYF.

CDR3 region: CSASTAEETQYF. As DNA, the CDR3 is TGCAGTGCTAGTACGGCAGAAGAGACCCAGTACTTC. The chain is built from TRBV20-1 and TRBJ2-5, with D hard to call. The CDR3 totals 12 residues. The V end lost 3 bases, the J end lost 3 bases, and 8 bases lay between the germline ends. Per the germline V gene, CDR1 is DFQATT and CDR2 is SNEGSKA (reference sequence).

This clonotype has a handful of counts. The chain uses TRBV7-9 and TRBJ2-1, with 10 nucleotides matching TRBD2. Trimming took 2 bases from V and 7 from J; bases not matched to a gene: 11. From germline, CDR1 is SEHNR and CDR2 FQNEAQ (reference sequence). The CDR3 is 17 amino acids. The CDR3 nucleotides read TGTGCCAGCAGCTTATTGGCTAGCGGGGGAGTTCGGAATGAGCAGTTCTTC. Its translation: CASSLLASGGVRNEQFF.

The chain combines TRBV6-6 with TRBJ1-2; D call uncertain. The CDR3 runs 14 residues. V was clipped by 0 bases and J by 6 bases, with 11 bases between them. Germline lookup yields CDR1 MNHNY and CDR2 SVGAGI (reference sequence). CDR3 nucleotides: TGTGCCAGCAGTTACTCGAGTGTGAGAAATGGCTACACCTTC. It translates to CASSYSSVRNGYTF.

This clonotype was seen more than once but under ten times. The CDR3 region has the DNA TGCAGCGTTGAAGAAGCAGGGGGCTGGAAGGGTGAGCAGTTCTTC. Translation: CSVEEAGGWKGEQFF. The J gene is TRBJ2-1, the V gene TRBV29-1; 8 bases match TRBD1. The germline V gene encodes CDR1 SQVTM and CDR2 ANQGSEA. With V trimmed by 0 bases and J by 9 bases, 10 bases remained unmatched. The CDR3 totals 15 residues.

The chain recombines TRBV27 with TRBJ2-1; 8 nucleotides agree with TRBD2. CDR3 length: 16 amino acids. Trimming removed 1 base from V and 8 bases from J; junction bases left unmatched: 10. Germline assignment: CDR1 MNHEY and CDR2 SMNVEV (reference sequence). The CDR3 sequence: CASSLFPGLVIHEQFF. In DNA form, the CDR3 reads TGTGCCAGCAGTTTATTCCCGGGACTAGTGATCCATGAGCAGTTCTTC.

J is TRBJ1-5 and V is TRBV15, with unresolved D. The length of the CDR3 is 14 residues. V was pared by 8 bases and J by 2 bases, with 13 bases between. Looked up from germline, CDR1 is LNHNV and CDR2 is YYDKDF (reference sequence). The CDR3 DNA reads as TGTGCCACCGCCGCGGGAAGGGGCAATCAGCCCCAGCATTTT. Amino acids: CATAAGRGNQPQHF.

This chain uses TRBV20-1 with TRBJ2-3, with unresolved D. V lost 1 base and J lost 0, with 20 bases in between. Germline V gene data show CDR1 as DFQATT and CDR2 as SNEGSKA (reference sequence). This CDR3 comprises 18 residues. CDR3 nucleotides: TGCAGTGCTAGAGGGGGTATAGACTCGATATCTAGCACAGATACGCAGTATTTT. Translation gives CSARGGIDSISSTDTQYF.

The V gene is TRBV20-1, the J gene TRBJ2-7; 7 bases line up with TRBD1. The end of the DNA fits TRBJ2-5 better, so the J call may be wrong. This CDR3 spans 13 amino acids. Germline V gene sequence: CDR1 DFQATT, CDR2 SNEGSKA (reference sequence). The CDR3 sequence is CSAPTPGGGTQYF. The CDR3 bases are TGCAGTGCCCCGACCCCAGGGGGTGGGACCCAGTACTTC.

The DNA of the CDR3 is TGTGCCAGCAGCCCACGAGGGGGACAGGGCCAAGAGACCCAGTACTTC. Translating it yields CASSPRGGQGQETQYF. This sequence joins TRBV14 and TRBJ2-5; 9 bases map to TRBD1. Germline V gene lookup returns CDR1 SGHDN and CDR2 FVKESK. V trimming: 4 bases; J trimming: 1 base; junction bases outside the gene matches: 7. This CDR3 contains 16 residues.

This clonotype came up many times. The CDR3 loop reads CASSYGGTGGYEQYF. CDR3 bases: TGTGCCAGCAGTTACGGGGGGACAGGGGGGTACGAGCAGTACTTC. The chain uses TRBV6-5 and TRBJ2-7, with 11 bases matching TRBD1. The CDR3 spans 15 residues. Trimming at V came to 2 bases and at J to 4 bases, leaving 4 bases not matched to a gene. The germline CDR1 and CDR2 sequences are MNHEY and SVGAGI.

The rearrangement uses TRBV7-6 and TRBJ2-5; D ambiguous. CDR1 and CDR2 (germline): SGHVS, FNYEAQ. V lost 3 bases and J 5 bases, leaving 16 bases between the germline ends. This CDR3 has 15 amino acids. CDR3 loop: CASSFRMMGRETQYF. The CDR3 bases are TGTGCCAGCAGCTTTCGAATGATGGGTCGGGAGACCCAGTACTTC. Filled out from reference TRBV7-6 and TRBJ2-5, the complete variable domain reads GAGVSQSPRYKVTKRGQDVALRCDPISGHVSLYWYRQALGQGPEFLTYFNYEAQQDKSGLPNDRFSAERPEGSISTLTIQRTEQRDSAMYRCASSFRMMGRETQYFGPGTRLLVL.

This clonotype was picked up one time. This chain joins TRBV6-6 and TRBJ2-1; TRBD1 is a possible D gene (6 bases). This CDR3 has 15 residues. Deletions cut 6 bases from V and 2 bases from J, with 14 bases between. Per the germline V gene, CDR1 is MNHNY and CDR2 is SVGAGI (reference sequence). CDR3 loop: CASRNIRDTYNEQFF. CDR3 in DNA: TGTGCCAGCAGAAACATCAGGGACACCTACAATGAGCAGTTCTTC.

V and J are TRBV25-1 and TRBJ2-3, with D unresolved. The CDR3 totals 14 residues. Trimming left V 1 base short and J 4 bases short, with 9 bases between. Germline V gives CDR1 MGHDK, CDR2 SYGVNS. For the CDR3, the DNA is TGTGCCAGCAGTGAATTTTTGGGCGCAGATACGCAGTATTTT. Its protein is CASSEFLGADTQYF.

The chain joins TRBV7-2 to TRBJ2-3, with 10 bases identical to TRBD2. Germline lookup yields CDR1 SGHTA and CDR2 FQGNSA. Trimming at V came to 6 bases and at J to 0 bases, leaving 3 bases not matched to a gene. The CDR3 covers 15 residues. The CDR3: CASSLAGASTDTQYF. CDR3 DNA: TGTGCCAGCAGTCTAGCGGGGGCTAGCACAGATACGCAGTATTTT.

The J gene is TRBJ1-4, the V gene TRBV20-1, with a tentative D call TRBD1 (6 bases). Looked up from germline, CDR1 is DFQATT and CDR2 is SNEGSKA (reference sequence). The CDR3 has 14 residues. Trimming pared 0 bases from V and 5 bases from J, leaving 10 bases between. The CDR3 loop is CSARESQGNEKLFF. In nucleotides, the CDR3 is TGCAGTGCTAGAGAAAGTCAGGGGAATGAAAAACTGTTTTTT.

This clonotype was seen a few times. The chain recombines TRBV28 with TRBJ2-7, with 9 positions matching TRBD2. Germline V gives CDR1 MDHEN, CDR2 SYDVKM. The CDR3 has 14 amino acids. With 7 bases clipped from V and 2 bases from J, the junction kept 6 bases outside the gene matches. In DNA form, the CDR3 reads TGTGCCAGCAAGGGGCTAGCGGGGACCTACGAGCAGTACTTC. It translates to CASKGLAGTYEQYF.

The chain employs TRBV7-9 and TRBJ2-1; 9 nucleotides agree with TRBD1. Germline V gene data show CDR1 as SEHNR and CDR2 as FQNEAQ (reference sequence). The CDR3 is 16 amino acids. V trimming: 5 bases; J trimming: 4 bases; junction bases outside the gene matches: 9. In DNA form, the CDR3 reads TGTGCCAGCAGCGGGGGGGACAGGGAAAGGTACAATGAGCAGTTCTTC. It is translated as CASSGGDRERYNEQFF. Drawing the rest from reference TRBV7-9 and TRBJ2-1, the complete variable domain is DTGVSQNPRHKITKRGQNVTFRCDPISEHNRLYWYRQTLGQGPEFLTYFQNEAQLEKSRLLSDRFSAERPKGSFSTLEIQRTEQGDSAMYLCASSGGDRERYNEQFFGPGTRLTVL.

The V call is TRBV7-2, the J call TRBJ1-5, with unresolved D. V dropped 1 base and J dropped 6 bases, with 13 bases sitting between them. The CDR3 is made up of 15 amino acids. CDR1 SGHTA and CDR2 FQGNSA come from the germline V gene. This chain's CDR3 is CASSLGNAAGQPQHF. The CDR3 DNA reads TGTGCCAGCAGCTTAGGGAACGCGGCGGGTCAGCCCCAGCATTTT.

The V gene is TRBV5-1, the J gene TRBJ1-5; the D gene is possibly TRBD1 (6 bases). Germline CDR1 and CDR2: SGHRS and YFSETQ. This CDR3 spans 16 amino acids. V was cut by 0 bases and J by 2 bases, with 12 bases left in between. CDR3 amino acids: CASSLDREGGNQPQHF. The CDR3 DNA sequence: TGCGCCAGCAGCTTGGACAGGGAGGGAGGCAATCAGCCCCAGCATTTT.

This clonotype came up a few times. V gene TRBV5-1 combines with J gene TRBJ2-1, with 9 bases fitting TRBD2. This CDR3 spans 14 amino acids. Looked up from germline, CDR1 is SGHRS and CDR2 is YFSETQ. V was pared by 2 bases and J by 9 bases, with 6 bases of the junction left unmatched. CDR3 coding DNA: TGCGCCAGCAGCTTCACGCGGGGGGGCGGTGAGCAGTTCTTC. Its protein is CASSFTRGGGEQFF. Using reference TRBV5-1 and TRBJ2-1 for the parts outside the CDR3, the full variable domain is KAGVTQTPRYLIKTRGQQVTLSCSPISGHRSVSWYQQTPGQGLQFLFEYFSETQRNKGNFPGRFSGRQFSNSRSEMNVSTLELGDSALYLCASSFTRGGGEQFFGPGTRLTVL.

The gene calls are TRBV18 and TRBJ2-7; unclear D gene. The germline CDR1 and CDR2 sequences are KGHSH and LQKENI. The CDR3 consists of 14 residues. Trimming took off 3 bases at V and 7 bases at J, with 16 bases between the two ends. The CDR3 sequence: CASSPGPNPTEQYF. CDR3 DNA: TGTGCCAGCTCACCCGGGCCTAACCCTACTGAGCAGTACTTC. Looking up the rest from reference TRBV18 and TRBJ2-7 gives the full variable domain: NAGVMQNPRHLVRRRGQEARLRCSPMKGHSHVYWYRQLPEEGLKFMVYLQKENIIDESGMPKERFSAEFPKEGPSILRIQQVVRGDSAAYFCASSPGPNPTEQYFGPGTRLTVT.

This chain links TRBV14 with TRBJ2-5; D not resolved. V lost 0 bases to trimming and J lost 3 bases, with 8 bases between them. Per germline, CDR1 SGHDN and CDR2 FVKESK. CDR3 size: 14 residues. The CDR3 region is CASSQDVLEETQYF. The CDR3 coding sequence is TGTGCCAGCAGCCAAGATGTGCTCGAAGAGACCCAGTACTTC.

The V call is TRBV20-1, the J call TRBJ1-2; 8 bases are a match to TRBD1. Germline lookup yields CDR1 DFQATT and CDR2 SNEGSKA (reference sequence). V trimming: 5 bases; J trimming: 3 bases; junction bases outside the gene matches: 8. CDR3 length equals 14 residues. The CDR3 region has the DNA TGCAGTGCTCCCCCCTGGACAGGGTACTATGGCTACACCTTC. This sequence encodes CSAPPWTGYYGYTF.

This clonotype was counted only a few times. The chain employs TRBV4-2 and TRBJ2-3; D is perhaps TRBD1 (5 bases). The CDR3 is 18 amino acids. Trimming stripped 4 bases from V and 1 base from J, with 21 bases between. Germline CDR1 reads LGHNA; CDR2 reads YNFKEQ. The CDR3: CASSLGALNAGRTDTQYF. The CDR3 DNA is TGTGCCAGCAGCCTAGGGGCCCTGAATGCAGGACGCACAGATACGCAGTATTTT.

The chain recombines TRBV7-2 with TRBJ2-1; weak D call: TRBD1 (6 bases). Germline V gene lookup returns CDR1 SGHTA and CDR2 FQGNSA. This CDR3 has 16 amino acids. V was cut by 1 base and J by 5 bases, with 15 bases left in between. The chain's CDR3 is CASSLVSGTYDNEQFF. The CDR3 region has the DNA TGTGCCAGCAGCTTAGTGTCCGGGACATACGACAATGAGCAGTTCTTC.

Here the CDR3 reads CASSFLPGTGGGNQPQHF. CDR3 bases: TGTGCCAGCAGTTTTTTGCCCGGGACAGGGGGCGGCAATCAGCCCCAGCATTTT. V usage is TRBV12-3 or TRBV12-4 and J usage is TRBJ1-5; 12 bases map to TRBD1. V was clipped by 3 bases and J by 2 bases; unmatched bases: 8. The length of the CDR3 is 18 residues.

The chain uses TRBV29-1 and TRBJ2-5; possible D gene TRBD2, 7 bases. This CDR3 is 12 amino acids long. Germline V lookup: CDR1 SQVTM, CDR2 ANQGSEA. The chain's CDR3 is CVPGGPSETQYF. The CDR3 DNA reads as TGCGTTCCCGGGGGGCCGAGCGAGACCCAGTACTTC.

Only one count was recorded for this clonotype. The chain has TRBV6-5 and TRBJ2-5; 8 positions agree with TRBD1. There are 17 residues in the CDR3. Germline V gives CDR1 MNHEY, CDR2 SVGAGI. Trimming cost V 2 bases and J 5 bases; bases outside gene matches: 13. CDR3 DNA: TGTGCCAGCAGTTACGCAGACAGGGGTTGGGGACAGGAGACCCAGTACTTC. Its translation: CASSYADRGWGQETQYF.

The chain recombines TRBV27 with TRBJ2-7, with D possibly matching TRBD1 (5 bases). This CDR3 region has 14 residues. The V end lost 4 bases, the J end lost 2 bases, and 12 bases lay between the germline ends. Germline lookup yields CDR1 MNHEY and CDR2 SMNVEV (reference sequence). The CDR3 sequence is CASSSSTVTYEQYF. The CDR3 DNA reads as TGTGCCAGCAGTTCATCGACAGTCACCTACGAGCAGTACTTC.